The clone carrying this T cell receptor beta chain was recorded a few times. These data are taken from a study of TIL therapy for anti-PD-1-resistant metastatic lung cancer. For the study at large: Tumors carried a median about 1.5 non-synonymous mutations per megabase.

Time point reported: pre-treatment sample, taken before nivolumab and TIL therapy. Pleural nodules or supraclavicular lymph nodes made up most of the excised metastases sampled. J was trimmed by 3 bases and V by 6 bases; bases with no gene match: 11. The germline gives CDR1 SQVTM, CDR2 ANQGSEA. This CDR3 spans 16 amino acids. The immunoSEQ assay was v3. The method was immunoSEQ multiplex PCR; TCRdb's version includes in-frame clones alone and lacks a portion of them. This sample has over 10,000 clones, with approximately 71% found just once. The V call is TRBV29-1, the J call TRBJ2-7; 13 bases match TRBD2. This clonotype originated in a woman between 30 and 79 years old with non-small cell lung cancer. The source material was tumor tissue, sampled at baseline. CDR3 coding DNA: TGCAGCGTCCGTACGGGACTAGCGGGACTCCACTACGAGCAGTACTTC. Amino acid sequence: CSVRTGLAGLHYEQYF.